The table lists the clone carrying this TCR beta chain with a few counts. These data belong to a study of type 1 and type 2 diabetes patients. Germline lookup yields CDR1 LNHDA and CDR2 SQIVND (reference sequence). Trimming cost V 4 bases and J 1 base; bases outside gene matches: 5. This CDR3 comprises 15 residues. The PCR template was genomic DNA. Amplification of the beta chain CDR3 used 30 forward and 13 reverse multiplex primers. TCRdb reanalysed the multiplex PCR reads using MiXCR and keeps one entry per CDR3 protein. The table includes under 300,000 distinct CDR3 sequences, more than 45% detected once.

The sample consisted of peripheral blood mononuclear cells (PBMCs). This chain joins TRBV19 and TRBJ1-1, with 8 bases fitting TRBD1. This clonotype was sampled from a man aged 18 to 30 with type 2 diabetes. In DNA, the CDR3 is TGTGCCAGTAGTAACCCAGGGGGCCCGAACACTGAAGCTTTCTTT. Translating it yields CASSNPGGPNTEAFF.